This TCR beta chain is from a study of identical twins. Study-level points and caveats: Carriage of fewer insertions was seen in abundant cord blood beta clonotypes, whereas memory repertoires showed none.

The germline V gene encodes CDR1 LGHDT and CDR2 YNNKEL (reference sequence). This CDR3 has 18 residues. V was trimmed by 11 bases and J by 2 bases, leaving 31 bases between them. Notes on this clonotype: No antigen is known for it.

TCRdb re-analysed the 5' RACE reads in MiXCR, keeping a single row per CDR3 protein. The sample has 600,000 to 850,000 distinct CDR3 sequences, around a sixth seen once. These sequences were also reported in another study, on T cells expressing NK-cell markers.

J is TRBJ2-7 and V is TRBV3-1, with TRBD1 as a possible D gene (5 bases). This clonotype was sampled from a woman aged 18-35 years in good health. Sequencing was done on a sample of PBMCs. CDR3 nucleotide sequence: TGTGCCTTCAGTTTGGCTCCCGTCTTGACAGCCTTTACCTACGAGCAGTACTTC. Residues: CAFSLAPVLTAFTYEQYF.